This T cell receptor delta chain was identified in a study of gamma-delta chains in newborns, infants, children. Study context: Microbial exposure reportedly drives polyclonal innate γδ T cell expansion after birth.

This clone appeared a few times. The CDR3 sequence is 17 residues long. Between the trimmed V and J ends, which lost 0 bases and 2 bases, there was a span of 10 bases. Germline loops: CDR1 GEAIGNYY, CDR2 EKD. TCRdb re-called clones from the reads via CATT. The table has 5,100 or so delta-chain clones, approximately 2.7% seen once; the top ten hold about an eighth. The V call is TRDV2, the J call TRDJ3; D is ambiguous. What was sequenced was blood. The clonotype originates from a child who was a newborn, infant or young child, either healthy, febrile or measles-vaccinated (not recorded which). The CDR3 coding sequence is TGTGCCTGTGACACCGCTGGTTATACCTGGGACACCCGACAGATGTTTTTC. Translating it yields CACDTAGYTWDTRQMFF.